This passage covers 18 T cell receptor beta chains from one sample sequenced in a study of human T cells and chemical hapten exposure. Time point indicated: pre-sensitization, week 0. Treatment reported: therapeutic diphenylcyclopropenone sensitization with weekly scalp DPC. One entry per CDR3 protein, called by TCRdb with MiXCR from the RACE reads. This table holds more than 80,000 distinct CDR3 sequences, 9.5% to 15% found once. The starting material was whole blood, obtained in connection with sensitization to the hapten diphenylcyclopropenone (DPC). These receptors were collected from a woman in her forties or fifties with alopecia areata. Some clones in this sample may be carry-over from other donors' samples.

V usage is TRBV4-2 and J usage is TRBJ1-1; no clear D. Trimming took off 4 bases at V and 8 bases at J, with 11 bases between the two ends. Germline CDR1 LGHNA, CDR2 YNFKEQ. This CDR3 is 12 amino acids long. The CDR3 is CASSPSRLEAFF. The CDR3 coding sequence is TGTGCCAGCAGCCCGTCGCGGCTCGAAGCTTTCTTT.

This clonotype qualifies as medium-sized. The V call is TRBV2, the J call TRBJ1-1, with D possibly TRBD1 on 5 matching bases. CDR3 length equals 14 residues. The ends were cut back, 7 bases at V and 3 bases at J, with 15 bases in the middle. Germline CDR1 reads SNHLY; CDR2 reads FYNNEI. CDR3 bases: TGTGCCAGCAAAACAGGTCTCGCGGACACTGAAGCTTTCTTT. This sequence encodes CASKTGLADTEAFF.

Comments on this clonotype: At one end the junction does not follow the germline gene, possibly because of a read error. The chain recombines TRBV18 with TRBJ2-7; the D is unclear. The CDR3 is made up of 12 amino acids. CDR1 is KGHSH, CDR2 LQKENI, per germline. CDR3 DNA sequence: TGTGCCGGCTCACCAAAGACCTACGAGCAGTACTTC. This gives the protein CAGSPKTYEQYF.

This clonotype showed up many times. CDR3 region: CASSTHGGGQETQYF. The CDR3 DNA follows: TGTGCCAGCAGTACGCACGGGGGGGGACAAGAGACCCAGTACTTC. J is TRBJ2-5 and V is TRBV6-5, with 8 bases fitting TRBD2. The CDR3 covers 15 residues. The germline V gene encodes CDR1 MNHEY and CDR2 SVGAGI. V lost 5 bases to trimming and J lost 2 bases; unmatched junction nucleotides: 7.

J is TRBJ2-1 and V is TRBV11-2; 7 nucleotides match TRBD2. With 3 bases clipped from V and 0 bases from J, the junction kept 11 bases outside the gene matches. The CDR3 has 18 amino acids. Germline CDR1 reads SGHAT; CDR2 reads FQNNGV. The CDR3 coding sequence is TGTGCCAGCAGCTTTACCTGGGGACTAACCAGCTCCTACAATGAGCAGTTCTTC. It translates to CASSFTWGLTSSYNEQFF.

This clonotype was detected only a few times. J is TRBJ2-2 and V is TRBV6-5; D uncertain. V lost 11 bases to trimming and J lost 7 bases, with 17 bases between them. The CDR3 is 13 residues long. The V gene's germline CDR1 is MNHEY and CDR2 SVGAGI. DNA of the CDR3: TGTGCCCACACCGGAGTCCTAGGCGGGGAGCTGTTTTTT. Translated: CAHTGVLGGELFF.

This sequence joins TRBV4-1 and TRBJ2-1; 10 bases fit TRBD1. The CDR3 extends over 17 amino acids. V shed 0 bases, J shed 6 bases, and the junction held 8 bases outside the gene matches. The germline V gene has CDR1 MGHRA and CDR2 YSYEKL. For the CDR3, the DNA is TGCGCCAGCAGCCAAGATCAAGGACAGGGGGGACGCAATGAGCAGTTCTTC. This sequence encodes CASSQDQGQGGRNEQFF.

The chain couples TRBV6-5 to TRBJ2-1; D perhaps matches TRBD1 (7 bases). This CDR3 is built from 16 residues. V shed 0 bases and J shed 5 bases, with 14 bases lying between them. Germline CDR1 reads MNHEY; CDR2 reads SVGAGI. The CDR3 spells CASSYSAGQPNNEQFF. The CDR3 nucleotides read TGTGCCAGCAGTTACTCTGCGGGACAGCCCAACAATGAGCAGTTCTTC.

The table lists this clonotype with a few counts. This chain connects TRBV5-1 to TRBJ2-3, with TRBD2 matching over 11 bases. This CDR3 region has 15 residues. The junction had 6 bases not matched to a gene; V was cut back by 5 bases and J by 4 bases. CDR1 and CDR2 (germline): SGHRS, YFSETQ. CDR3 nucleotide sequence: TGCGCCAGCAGATTACAACTAGCGGGAGCAGATACGCAGTATTTT. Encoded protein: CASRLQLAGADTQYF.

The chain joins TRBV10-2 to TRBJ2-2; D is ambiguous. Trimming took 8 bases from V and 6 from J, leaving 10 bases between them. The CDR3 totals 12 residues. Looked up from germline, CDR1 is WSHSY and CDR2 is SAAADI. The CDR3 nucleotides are TGCGCCAGCGGCTTAGCATCCGGGGAGCTGTTTTTT. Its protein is CASGLASGELFF.

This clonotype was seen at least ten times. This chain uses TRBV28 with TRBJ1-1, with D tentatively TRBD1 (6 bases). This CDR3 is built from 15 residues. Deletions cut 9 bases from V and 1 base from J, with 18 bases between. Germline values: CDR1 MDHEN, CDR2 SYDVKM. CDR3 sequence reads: CASGVPGAGNTEAFF. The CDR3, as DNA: TGTGCCAGTGGAGTTCCAGGGGCGGGGAACACTGAAGCTTTCTTT.

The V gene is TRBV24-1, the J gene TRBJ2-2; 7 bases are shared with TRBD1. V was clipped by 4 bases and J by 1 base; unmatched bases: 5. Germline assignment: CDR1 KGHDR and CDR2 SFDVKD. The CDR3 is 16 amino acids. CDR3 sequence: CATSDPRQGNTGELFF. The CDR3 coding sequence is TGTGCCACCAGTGACCCAAGACAGGGGAACACCGGGGAGCTGTTTTTT.

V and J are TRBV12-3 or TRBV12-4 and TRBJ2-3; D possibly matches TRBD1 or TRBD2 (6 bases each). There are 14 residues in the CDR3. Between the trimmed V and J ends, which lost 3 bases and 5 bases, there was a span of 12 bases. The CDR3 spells CASSFPEGGDTQYF. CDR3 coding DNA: TGTGCCAGCAGTTTTCCGGAGGGGGGAGATACGCAGTATTTT.

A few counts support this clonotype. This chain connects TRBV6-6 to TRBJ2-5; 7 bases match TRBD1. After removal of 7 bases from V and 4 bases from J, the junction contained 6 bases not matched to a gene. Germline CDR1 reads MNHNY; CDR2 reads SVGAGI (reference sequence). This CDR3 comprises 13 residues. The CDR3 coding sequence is TGTGCCAGCACCCCGAACAGGGGAGAGACCCAGTACTTC. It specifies CASTPNRGETQYF.

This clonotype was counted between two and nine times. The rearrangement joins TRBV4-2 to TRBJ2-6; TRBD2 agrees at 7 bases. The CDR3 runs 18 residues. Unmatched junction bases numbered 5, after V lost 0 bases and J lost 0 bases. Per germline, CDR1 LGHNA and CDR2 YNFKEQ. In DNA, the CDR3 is TGTGCCAGCAGCCAAGACGTAGCGGGCGCCTCTGGGGCCAACGTCCTGACTTTC. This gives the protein CASSQDVAGASGANVLTF.

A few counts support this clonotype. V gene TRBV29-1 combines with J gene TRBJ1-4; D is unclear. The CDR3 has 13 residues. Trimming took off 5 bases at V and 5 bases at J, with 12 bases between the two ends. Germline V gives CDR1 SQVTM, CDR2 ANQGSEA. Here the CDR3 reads CSVRAERNEKLFF. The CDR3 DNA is TGCAGCGTTAGGGCCGAAAGGAATGAAAAACTGTTTTTT.

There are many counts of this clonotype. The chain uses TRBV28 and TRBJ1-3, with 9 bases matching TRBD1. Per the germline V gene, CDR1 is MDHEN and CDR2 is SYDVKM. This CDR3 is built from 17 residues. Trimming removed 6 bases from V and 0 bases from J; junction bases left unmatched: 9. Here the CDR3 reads CASSPTTGGDSGNTIYF. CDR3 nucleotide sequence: TGTGCCAGCAGCCCAACGACAGGGGGAGACTCTGGAAACACCATATATTTT.

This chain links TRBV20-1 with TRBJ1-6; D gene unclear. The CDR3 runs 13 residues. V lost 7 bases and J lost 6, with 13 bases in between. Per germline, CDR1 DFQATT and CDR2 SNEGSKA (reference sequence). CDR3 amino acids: CSERKAGNSPLHF. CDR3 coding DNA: TGCAGTGAGCGAAAAGCGGGTAATTCACCCCTCCACTTT.